The clone carrying this T cell receptor beta chain came up a few times. Antigen: not known. CDR3 size: 16 residues. The germline V gene encodes CDR1 SGHRS and CDR2 YFSETQ. V dropped 5 bases and J dropped 1 base, with 17 bases sitting between them. The sample is drawn from a study of blood T cells in healthy people across ages. Sample-barcoded 5' priming and a J-beta primer mix drove a second PCR of roughly 6 to 12 cycles. One entry per CDR3 protein results from TCRdb running MiXCR on the 5' RACE reads. The table lists about 1,600,000 distinct CDR3 sequences, 42% of them singletons. Study results and limitations: Comparison with aged donors showed that long-lived donors had more naive CD4+ cells and higher diversity. The unknown donor CMV status may have confounded expanded clonotype changes. TCR beta diversity was tightly associated with the proportion of naive T cells.

The chain recombines TRBV5-1 with TRBJ2-3; D perhaps matches TRBD2 (6 bases). The sequenced sample consisted of blood. The TCR was taken from a woman aged 18-35 years in good health. The CDR3 coding sequence is TGCGCCAGCAGTTGGGGTCCGGGAGTAGGCACAGATACGCAGTATTTT. Translation gives CASSWGPGVGTDTQYF.